This TCR beta chain was retrieved from a study of T cell changes during pregnancy in multiple sclerosis (dated by TCRdb to the late 2010s). About the full investigation: Changes in the T cell repertoire over the course of pregnancy were examined in this study in women with multiple sclerosis.

Library generation was performed with the immunoSEQ multiplex PCR assay. TCRdb retrieved this table from immuneACCESS and kept in-frame rearrangements only. Not all clones are present; in checked studies, unresolved V genes account for under half, and no reason is known for the remainder. The sample profile shows roughly 37,000 clones; 91% of them were found once. About 0.45% of the sample goes to the ten largest clones. About this clone: Its target antigen remains unknown. There are no base qualities to consult, and no much larger clone falls within one base.

The sequencing used CD4+ T cells from peripheral blood mononuclear cells, collected in the second trimester of pregnancy. This clonotype was sampled from a female donor in good health, enrolled as a control in a pregnancy study.

The sequence in DNA is TGTGCCAGTAAATCCAGTCTTAATGAAAAACTGTTTTTT. Translated, this is CASKSSLNEKLFF. The V and J segments used are TRBV19 and TRBJ1-4; the D gene assignment is ambiguous. The CDR3, from cysteine to phenylalanine, totals 13 residues. Solely the CDR3 DNA is kept, with 39 bases framed from the first base. The junction carries 10 bases between V and J, which are trimmed by 7 bases and 4 bases respectively. The CDR1 and CDR2 encoded by the germline V gene (reference sequence) are LNHDA and SQIVND.